The 18 T cell receptor beta chains below come from one sample, sequenced in a study of identical twins. One entry per CDR3 protein, called by TCRdb with MiXCR from the 5' RACE reads. The repertoire holds fewer than 250,000 distinct CDR3 sequences, around a tenth seen once, with roughly 5% in the top ten. The sample taken for sequencing was memory (CD45RO+) T cells sorted from blood. The receptors here all came from a woman aged 18-29 years in good health.

This clonotype showed up many times. V gene TRBV10-3 combines with J gene TRBJ1-1; D unclear. This CDR3 has 13 amino acids. The V gene lost 3 bases and the J gene lost 2 bases, with 7 bases spanning the gap. The germline V gene encodes CDR1 ENHRY and CDR2 SYGVKD. The CDR3 here is CAISEPRNTEAFF. CDR3 DNA: TGTGCCATCAGTGAACCCAGAAACACTGAAGCTTTCTTT.

The chain links TRBV20-1 to TRBJ2-3; D call uncertain. Trimming removed 7 bases from V and 2 bases from J, with 7 bases in between. Germline CDR1 reads DFQATT; CDR2 reads SNEGSKA (reference sequence). The CDR3 runs to 11 residues. CDR3: CSVPVTDTQYF. In DNA form, the CDR3 reads TGCAGTGTCCCGGTCACAGATACGCAGTATTTT.

The rearrangement uses TRBV5-4 and TRBJ2-5; 14 bases map to TRBD2. The CDR3 extends over 16 amino acids. Trimming took 4 bases from V and 3 from J; bases not matched to a gene: 5. CDR1 is SGHNT and CDR2 is YYREEE in the germline V gene (reference sequence). CDR3 sequence: CASSKGLAGDEETQYF. The CDR3 DNA is TGTGCCAGCAGCAAGGGACTAGCGGGGGACGAAGAGACCCAGTACTTC.

This sequence joins TRBV10-2 and TRBJ2-1; 11 nucleotides align to TRBD2. After removal of 4 bases from V and 6 bases from J, the junction contained 2 bases not matched to a gene. Germline V gives CDR1 WSHSY, CDR2 SAAADI. This CDR3 contains 14 residues. The CDR3 loop is CASSVAGGLNEQFF. The CDR3 bases are TGCGCCAGCAGTGTAGCGGGGGGGCTCAATGAGCAGTTCTTC.

This clonotype was counted only a few times. The chain couples TRBV18 to TRBJ2-2; TRBD2 matches 7 bases. V lost 3 bases, J lost 7 bases, and 8 bases stayed unmatched. Germline CDR1 and CDR2: KGHSH and LQKENI. The CDR3 sequence is 15 residues long. CDR3 bases: TGTGCCAGCTCACCGCTGGGCGGGAGAAGCGGGGAGCTGTTTTTT. It yields the protein CASSPLGGRSGELFF. Using reference TRBV18 and TRBJ2-2 for the parts outside the CDR3, the full variable domain is NAGVMQNPRHLVRRRGQEARLRCSPMKGHSHVYWYRQLPEEGLKFMVYLQKENIIDESGMPKERFSAEFPKEGPSILRIQQVVRGDSAAYFCASSPLGGRSGELFFGEGSRLTVL.

The CDR3: CASSSTGLVDTQYF. CDR3 coding DNA: TGTGCCAGCAGCTCCACCGGGTTGGTAGATACGCAGTATTTT. The chain joins TRBV11-3 to TRBJ2-3; D not resolved. Germline V gene sequence: CDR1 SGHNT, CDR2 YENEEA. The CDR3 is made up of 14 amino acids. V was cut by 4 bases and J by 5 bases, with 13 bases left in between.

The sample holds a few counts of this clonotype. This chain uses TRBV27 with TRBJ2-7, with 10 bases matching TRBD1. CDR1 and CDR2 from the germline V gene are MNHEY and SMNVEV (reference sequence). J lost 3 bases, V lost 3 bases, and 5 bases had no gene match. CDR3 size: 15 residues. The CDR3 reads CASSLAGQGFYEQYF. The DNA of the CDR3 is TGTGCCAGCAGTTTGGCGGGACAGGGGTTCTACGAGCAGTACTTC.

CDR3 loop: CSARGFGGAYEQYF. CDR3 in DNA: TGCAGTGCTCGAGGATTCGGGGGGGCCTACGAGCAGTACTTC. The V call is TRBV20-1, the J call TRBJ2-7; 8 bases are a match to TRBD2. V was pared by 5 bases and J by 2 bases, with 8 bases of the junction left unmatched. CDR1 is DFQATT, CDR2 SNEGSKA, per germline (reference sequence). The CDR3 contains 14 residues.

This clonotype was seen a handful of times. The chain couples TRBV5-1 to TRBJ1-1, with 8 bases lining up with TRBD1. CDR3 length equals 16 residues. J was trimmed by 2 bases and V by 4 bases; bases with no gene match: 10. Per the germline V gene, CDR1 is SGHRS and CDR2 is YFSETQ. The CDR3 sequence: CASSLRQGISNTEAFF. The CDR3 DNA reads as TGCGCCAGCAGCCTCAGACAGGGGATCAGCAACACTGAAGCTTTCTTT.

The table lists this clonotype with a few counts. This chain links TRBV2 with TRBJ1-2; 8 positions agree with TRBD1. Germline trimming cut 4 bases from V and 0 bases from J; bases unmatched to any gene: 1. This CDR3 is built from 14 residues. Germline V lookup: CDR1 SNHLY, CDR2 FYNNEI. The chain's CDR3 is CASSGDRTNYGYTF. CDR3 bases: TGTGCCAGCAGTGGGGACAGGACTAACTATGGCTACACCTTC.

The chain's CDR3 is CASSLIQGYEQYF. DNA for the CDR3: TGTGCCAGCAGCTTAATACAGGGTTACGAGCAGTACTTC. This chain joins TRBV11-3 and TRBJ2-7; perhaps TRBD1 as D (6 bases). The CDR3 extends over 13 amino acids. Between the trimmed V and J ends, which lost 2 bases and 4 bases, there was a span of 9 bases. CDR1 and CDR2 (germline): SGHNT, YENEEA.

This chain joins TRBV3-1 and TRBJ2-6; TRBD1 aligns across 7 bases. J gave up 1 base and V 6 bases, and 12 bases lay outside the gene matches. The CDR3 is 18 residues long. Germline CDR1 reads LGHDT; CDR2 reads YNNKEL (reference sequence). In nucleotides, the CDR3 is TGTGCCAGCAGTCCCCCGACAGGGCATCCTTCTGGGGCCAACGTCCTGACTTTC. Translating gives CASSPPTGHPSGANVLTF.

V usage is TRBV12-3 or TRBV12-4 and J usage is TRBJ1-2, with D uncertain. V lost 6 bases to trimming and J lost 1 base, with 6 bases between them. The CDR3 spans 12 residues. The CDR3 reads CASSGLNYGYTF. The CDR3 DNA follows: TGTGCCAGCAGCGGTCTTAACTATGGCTACACCTTC.

The table lists this clonotype with a few counts. The chain joins TRBV4-1 to TRBJ1-2; no clear D gene. The ends were cut back, 0 bases at V and 2 bases at J, with 7 bases in the middle. Per the germline V gene, CDR1 is MGHRA and CDR2 is YSYEKL. The CDR3 covers 14 residues. The CDR3 coding sequence is TGCGCCAGCAGCCAAGATGCGAGAAACTATGGCTACACCTTC. It specifies CASSQDARNYGYTF.

Many counts were recorded for this clonotype. This chain links TRBV5-1 with TRBJ2-1, with 11 positions matching TRBD2. J gave up 5 bases and V 4 bases, and 5 bases lay outside the gene matches. There are 15 residues in the CDR3. Per the germline V gene, CDR1 is SGHRS and CDR2 is YFSETQ. The CDR3 bases are TGCGCCAGCAGCCGTACGACTAGCGGGGACAATGAGCAGTTCTTC. Residues: CASSRTTSGDNEQFF.

This clonotype was recorded at least ten times. The V call is TRBV5-1, the J call TRBJ2-1; 8 nucleotides align to TRBD1. CDR1 is SGHRS, CDR2 YFSETQ, per germline. V was pared by 4 bases and J by 9 bases, with 12 bases of the junction left unmatched. The CDR3 has 15 amino acids. CDR3 residues: CASSLLPGQDSEQFF. CDR3 nucleotide sequence: TGCGCCAGCAGCCTACTTCCGGGACAGGATTCTGAGCAGTTCTTC.

This chain links TRBV6-2 or TRBV6-3 with TRBJ1-5, with unresolved D. The length of the CDR3 is 14 residues. Germline V gene sequence: CDR1 MNHEY, CDR2 SVGEGT. Trimming cost V 0 bases and J 5 bases, with 8 bases left between them. The CDR3 nucleotides read TGTGCCAGCAGTTACTCCCCATTCGATCAGCCCCAGCATTTT. This gives the protein CASSYSPFDQPQHF.

This clonotype has more than one count but fewer than ten. The chain combines TRBV11-2 with TRBJ2-3; no clear D gene. Between the trimmed V and J ends, which lost 0 bases and 0 bases, there was a span of 7 bases. The CDR3 runs 15 residues. Germline CDR1 and CDR2: SGHAT and FQNNGV. This CDR3 reads CASSLEYVSTDTQYF. DNA of the CDR3: TGTGCCAGCAGCTTAGAATACGTAAGCACAGATACGCAGTATTTT.